Below, one T cell receptor (beta chain) is given with its context. Its matching antigen is unknown. This record belongs to a study of OX40 agonist ivuxolimab in advanced cancers. Across the study: The mean age was 60 years, ranging from 23 to 79, with 80% to 85% of participants male. About 40% of patients had received prior checkpoint inhibitor therapy.

The table came from immunoSEQ multiplex PCR; TCRdb's copy has only in-frame clones and leaves some out. The table includes approximately 60,000 clones, 84% detected once. Broader study findings: With doses of 0.1 to 3.0 mg/kg, CD4+ and CD8+ blood T cells had undergone clonal expansion by week 6.

The CDR3 covers 16 residues. Germline CDR1 reads SNHLY; CDR2 reads FYNNEI. The V and J ends lost 6 bases and 3 bases, in that order; junction bases with no gene match: 9. This chain links TRBV2 with TRBJ2-2, with 8 nucleotides matching TRBD1. The source is an adult with an advanced solid tumor such as melanoma, head and neck, liver or kidney cancer. The material sequenced was CD4+ or CD8+ T cells sorted from blood, taken in a trial of the OX40 agonist ivuxolimab. In DNA form, the CDR3 reads TGTGCCAGCAGCCCCGGGACAGGTTCATACACCGGGGAGCTGTTTTTT. It is translated as CASSPGTGSYTGELFF.